This T cell receptor beta chain was documented in a study of regulatory T cells in long-lasting Graves disease. Ten or more counts support this clonotype. Sample time point: newly diagnosed GD, antithyroid drugs for less than 3 months. PBMCs provided the RNA from which the TCR library was made. Sequencing libraries for TCR beta were prepared with iRepertoire HTBI primers and Arm-PCR of CDR3 regions. MiXCR was run by TCRdb on the multiplex PCR reads, yielding one entry per CDR3 protein. The table has roughly 350,000 distinct CDR3 sequences, 15% to 20% seen once; the top ten hold around 20%. This sample was also put to use in a study of T cells in Graves' hyperthyroidism and ophthalmopathy.

The input for sequencing was peripheral blood mononuclear cells (PBMCs), taken at new diagnosis, from a patient treated with antithyroid drugs. This TCR came from a woman between 18 and 29 years old with Graves disease.

CDR3 in amino acids: CASSLGLQRYNEQFF. The DNA for the CDR3 is TGTGCCAGCAGTCTGGGACTTCAAAGGTACAATGAGCAGTTCTTC. The rearrangement links TRBV6-1 to TRBJ2-1; D is possibly TRBD2 (6 bases). CDR3 length: 15 residues. CDR1 is MNHNS and CDR2 is SASEGT in the germline V gene. The ends were cut back, 5 bases at V and 4 bases at J, with 15 bases in the middle.